This paragraph reports one TCR beta chain. What made the TCR beta cDNA was 5'RACE template switching with UMIs. TCRdb re-called the 5' RACE reads, yielding one record per CDR3 amino acid sequence without DNA. This sample carries approximately 110,000 distinct CDR3 sequences, with about 18% going to the ten biggest clones. The record originates from a study of T cells expressing NK-cell markers. About the research overall: All TCR beta repertoires analysed originated from sorted CD3+CD56+NKG2C+, CD3+CD56+NKG2C- and CD3+CD56-NKG2C+ T cells.

Per germline, CDR1 MDHEN and CDR2 SYDVKM. The CDR3 has 14 residues. The chain uses TRBV28 and TRBJ2-1; TCRdb picks TRBD2, but there is no DNA to check that call. Sequenced material: blood T cells: a sorted CD56 or NKG2C T cell subset, CD4+ or CD8+ T cells, or bulk PBMC T cells (not recorded which). The clonotype comes from a woman between 18 and 75 years old in good health. CDR3 amino acids: CASTSGSPYNEQFF.